This T cell receptor (beta chain) came from a study of neurological immune-mediated disorders (dated by TCRdb to between 2018 and 2021). Regarding the complete study: The study compared peripheral blood TCR-beta repertoires of HTLV-I-associated myelopathy (HAM/TSP) patients, multiple sclerosis patients and healthy controls using UMI-based sequencing. The approximately 110 TCR-beta libraries included longitudinal samples, technical triplicates and paired sorted CD4+ and CD8+ T-cell subsets alongside PBMC samples. The cohort comprised roughly 70 subjects: approximately 15 HAM/TSP patients, some 34 multiple sclerosis patients and about 20 healthy controls. Study-wide conclusions, independent of this receptor: Expanded clones from different subjects shared no identical CDR3 amino acid sequences, which suggests that TCR-beta repertoires were private in all groups. TCR clonal expansion was highest in HAM/TSP patients and lowest in MS patients, with MS patients falling below even healthy controls.

The healthy controls were volunteers from blood banks in Maryland, USA. For the unsorted PBMC libraries, 2 million PBMCs were stored in RNAlater at -80 degrees C until RNA extraction and were used to generate the libraries. PBMCs were separated from peripheral blood using Ficoll-Hypaque density gradient centrifugation and then cryopreserved in liquid nitrogen. The CDR3 spans 13 residues, from the cysteine through the phenylalanine. CDR3 DNA only is kept here, 39 bases in frame from base 1. CDR1 and CDR2 were assigned from the germline V gene (reference sequence) as LGHDT and YNNKEL. V is reduced by 2 bases and J by 5 bases, leaving a spacing of 7 bases between them. This clonotype was recorded many times. No antigen is known for it. There are no base qualities to consult, and no much larger clone falls within one base. cDNA synthesis used template-switch 5'RACE with a primer carrying a 10-nucleotide random unique molecular identifier tagging each TCR transcript. Each sequencing run produced over 180 million TCR-beta sequences covering 15-18 subjects. The RNeasy kit was used to extract total RNA. TCR-beta VDJ regions were amplified with primers for the TCR constant region and the 5'RACE anchor, using the KAPA Real-time Library Amplification kit. A first PCR added sample indexes and Illumina adaptors, after which a second PCR increased the library yield. After purification with Ampure beads, the TCR product of roughly 650 bp was size-selected on a 2% E-gel SizeSelection system. Before pooling, libraries had their quality checked on a Bioanalyzer, their concentration measured with Qubit, and their quantity determined with the Kapa Library Quantification kit. An Illumina HiSeq 2500 sequenced the libraries paired-end 2 x 150 bp. To increase sequence diversity, about 25-31% phiX was spiked into each library pool. Regarding the original processing steps: Quality-filtered reads were processed with the UMI-based MiGEC pipeline, which removed over 85% of raw TCR sequences during error correction. IMGT germline references were used for alignment of VDJ genes, and clonotypes were defined by a unique CDR3 amino acid sequence together with V-J genes. VDJtools evaluated clonal expansion, Shannon diversity and CDR3 relatedness (CalcPairwiseDistances, ClusterSamples); CLCbio workbench built phylogenetic trees. Expanded clones were defined as having at least 8 unique UMIs, based on coefficient-of-variation modelling across technical triplicates. The public reads were reprocessed in TCRdb via fastp at Q25 and MiXCR, keeping in-frame beta chains. Rows with one shared CDR3 protein collapse into an entry with the most common genes and DNA. These V and J calls rely on TCRdb rather than the paper's analysis. Here the sample has around 30,000 distinct CDR3 sequences; 4% to 5.5% occur a single time. The ten largest make up 23% of the sample.

This sequence uses TRBV3-1 and TRBJ1-5; no D segment can be confidently identified. Specimen: PBMCs. The clonotype originates from a man aged 18 to 35 in good health. The DNA is TGTGCCAGCAGCCAAAGTCGGGATCAGCCCCAGCATTTT. Translation gives CASSQSRDQPQHF.